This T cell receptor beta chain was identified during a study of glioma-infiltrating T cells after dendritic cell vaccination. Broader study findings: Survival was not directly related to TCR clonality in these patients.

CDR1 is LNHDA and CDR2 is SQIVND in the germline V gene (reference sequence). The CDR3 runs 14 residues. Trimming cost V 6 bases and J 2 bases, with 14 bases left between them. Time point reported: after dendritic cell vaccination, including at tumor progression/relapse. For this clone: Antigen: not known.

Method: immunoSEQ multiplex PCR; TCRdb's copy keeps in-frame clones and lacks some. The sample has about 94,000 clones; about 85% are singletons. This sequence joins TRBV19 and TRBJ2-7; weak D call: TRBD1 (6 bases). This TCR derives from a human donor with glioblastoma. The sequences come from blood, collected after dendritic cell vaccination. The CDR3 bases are TGTGCCAGTAGCCGCAGGGGAACTGCCTACGAGCAGTACTTC. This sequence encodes CASSRRGTAYEQYF.